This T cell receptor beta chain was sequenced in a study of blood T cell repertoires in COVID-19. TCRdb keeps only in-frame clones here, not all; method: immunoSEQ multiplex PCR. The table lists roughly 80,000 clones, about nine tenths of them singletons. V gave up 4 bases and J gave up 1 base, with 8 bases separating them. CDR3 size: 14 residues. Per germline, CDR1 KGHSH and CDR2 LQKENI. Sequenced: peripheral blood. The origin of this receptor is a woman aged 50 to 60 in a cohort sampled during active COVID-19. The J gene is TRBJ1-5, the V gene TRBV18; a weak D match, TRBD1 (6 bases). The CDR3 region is CASSQGQSNQPQHF. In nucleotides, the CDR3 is TGTGCCAGCTCACAGGGACAAAGCAATCAGCCCCAGCATTTT.